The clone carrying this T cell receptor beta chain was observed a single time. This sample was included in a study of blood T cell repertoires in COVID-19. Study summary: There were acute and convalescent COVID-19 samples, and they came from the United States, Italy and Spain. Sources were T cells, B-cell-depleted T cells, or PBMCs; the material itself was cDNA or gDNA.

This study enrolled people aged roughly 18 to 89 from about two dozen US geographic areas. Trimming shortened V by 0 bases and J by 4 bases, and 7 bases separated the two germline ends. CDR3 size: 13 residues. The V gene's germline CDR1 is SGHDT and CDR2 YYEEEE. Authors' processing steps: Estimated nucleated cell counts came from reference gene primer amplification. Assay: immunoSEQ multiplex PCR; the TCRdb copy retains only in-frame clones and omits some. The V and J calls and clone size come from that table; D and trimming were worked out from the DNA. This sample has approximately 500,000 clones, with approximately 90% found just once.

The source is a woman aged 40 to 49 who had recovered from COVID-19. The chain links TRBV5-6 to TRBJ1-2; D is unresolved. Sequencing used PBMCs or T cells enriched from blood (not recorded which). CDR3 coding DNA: TGTGCCAGCAGCTTGGAACAGCTCTATGGCTACACCTTC. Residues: CASSLEQLYGYTF.